This T cell receptor (beta chain) comes out of a study of T cell clonotyping in hematopoietic cell transplantation. General study points: No sorting was done, leaving CD4 and CD8 contributions mixed. Broader posttransplant TCR repertoire diversity was predicted by graft donor and pretransplant recipient Inverse Simpson Index values.

Produced via immunoSEQ multiplex PCR; TCRdb's table is partial and in-frame only. The sample carries 7,000 or so clones, 98% recorded once. As concerns this clone: The antigen is undetermined.

The sample consisted of PBMCs, taken 30 days after allogeneic stem cell transplant. The clonotype comes from a male patient in his sixties or seventies who had an allogeneic stem cell transplant from a related donor, so the T cells may come from the graft donor. Some clones in this sample may be carry-over from other donors' samples.

The CDR3, as DNA: TGTGCCAGCAGCTTAGCCGGGGACAGGGGGAATGGCTACACCTTC. It translates to CASSLAGDRGNGYTF. The V call is TRBV7-9, the J call TRBJ1-2; 11 positions match TRBD1. This CDR3 has 15 amino acids. V lost 0 bases to trimming and J lost 6 bases; unmatched junction nucleotides: 3. The germline gives CDR1 SEHNR, CDR2 FQNEAQ (reference sequence). The full variable domain, in which reference TRBV7-9 and TRBJ1-2 provide the parts outside the CDR3, is DTGVSQNPRHKITKRGQNVTFRCDPISEHNRLYWYRQTLGQGPEFLTYFQNEAQLEKSRLLSDRFSAERPKGSFSTLEIQRTEQGDSAMYLCASSLAGDRGNGYTFGSGTRLTVV.